These 16 T cell receptor beta chains were sequenced from one sample in a study of T-cell memory formation after mild COVID-19. Each CDR3 protein gets one entry after TCRdb re-called the 5' RACE reads with MiXCR. This sample carries approximately 150,000 distinct CDR3 sequences, about 6% of them seen once, and the ten largest clones take roughly 2.1%. The specimen sequenced was PBMCs or a T cell subset sorted from them (not recorded which). Receptors were obtained from an adult woman who had mild COVID-19 (a few samples of this study predate the infection). Cell type and time point are not known.

This sequence joins TRBV5-1 and TRBJ1-2, with a possible D match to TRBD1 (5 bases). The V end lost 0 bases, the J end lost 7 bases, and 16 bases lay between the germline ends. The germline V gene has CDR1 SGHRS and CDR2 YFSETQ. CDR3 length equals 15 residues. DNA of the CDR3: TGCGCCAGCAGCTTGGATGGCCAGGGTAATCTTGGCTACACCTTC. As protein: CASSLDGQGNLGYTF.

This chain connects TRBV29-1 to TRBJ2-1, with D unclear. The CDR3 runs to 15 residues. With 7 bases removed from V and 0 bases from J, the gap between germline ends came to 16 bases. CDR1 is SQVTM and CDR2 is ANQGSEA in the germline V gene. The CDR3 nucleotides are TGCAGCGCCCGTAGTTTTTCCAGCTCCTACAATGAGCAGTTCTTC. Encoded protein: CSARSFSSSYNEQFF.

In its sample, this clonotype was seen many times. V and J are TRBV5-6 and TRBJ2-2; D is unresolved. The CDR3 loop spans 13 amino acids. V was cut by 3 bases and J by 4 bases, with 7 bases left in between. Germline-derived CDR1 and CDR2 are SGHDT and YYEEEE. CDR3 residues: CASSWAGTGELFF. The CDR3, as DNA: TGTGCCAGCAGCTGGGCCGGCACCGGGGAGCTGTTTTTT.

This clonotype was found many times. The chain recombines TRBV6-6 with TRBJ1-2; D unresolved. Germline lookup yields CDR1 MNHNY and CDR2 SVGAGI (reference sequence). The CDR3 runs to 12 residues. Trimming pared 8 bases from V and 1 base from J, leaving 8 bases between. Written as DNA, the CDR3 is TGTGCCAGCCGAGACAATAACTATGGCTACACCTTC. Amino acid sequence: CASRDNNYGYTF.

This chain uses TRBV7-9 with TRBJ2-7, with a possible D match to TRBD1 (5 bases). Trimming took off 7 bases at V and 0 bases at J, with 13 bases between the two ends. The CDR3 covers 14 residues. Germline V gives CDR1 SEHNR, CDR2 FQNEAQ (reference sequence). In nucleotides, the CDR3 is TGTGCCAGCAACCGAGACAGTAACTCCTACGAGCAGTACTTC. Translated, it gives CASNRDSNSYEQYF.

This chain links TRBV15 with TRBJ2-1, with D perhaps TRBD1 or TRBD2 (5 bases each). Germline CDR1 is LNHNV and CDR2 is YYDKDF (reference sequence). V was clipped by 8 bases and J by 12 bases, with 17 bases between them. This CDR3 comprises 12 residues. The CDR3 protein is CATSTRDQGQFF. In DNA, the CDR3 is TGTGCCACCTCAACCCGGGATCAGGGGCAGTTCTTC. The full variable domain, completed using reference TRBV15 and TRBJ2-1, is DAMVIQNPRYQVTQFGKPVTLSCSQTLNHNVMYWYQQKSSQAPKLLFHYYDKDFNNEADTPDNFQSRRPNTSFCFLDIRSPGLGDTAMYLCATSTRDQGQFFGPGTRLTVL.

J is TRBJ2-2 and V is TRBV10-2, with 8 bases identical to TRBD1. The CDR3 extends over 16 amino acids. The germline V gene encodes CDR1 WSHSY and CDR2 SAAADI. Unmatched junction bases numbered 11, after V lost 6 bases and J lost 5 bases. As DNA, the CDR3 is TGCGCCAGCAGAATGCGAGGACAGGGCTTTACCGGGGAGCTGTTTTTT. Its translation: CASRMRGQGFTGELFF.

There are many counts of this clonotype. The chain uses TRBV6-5 and TRBJ1-5, with unresolved D. Germline-derived CDR1 and CDR2 are MNHEY and SVGAGI. V was clipped by 0 bases and J by 0 bases, with 6 bases between them. The CDR3 runs to 15 residues. This CDR3 is CASSYSMYSNQPQHF. CDR3 DNA sequence: TGTGCCAGCAGTTACTCGATGTATAGCAATCAGCCCCAGCATTTT.

The sample holds a few counts of this clonotype. V and J are TRBV5-1 and TRBJ1-3; TRBD1 matches at 8 bases. The germline gives CDR1 SGHRS, CDR2 YFSETQ. After removal of 4 bases from V and 0 bases from J, the junction contained 3 bases not matched to a gene. This CDR3 has 15 residues. The CDR3 protein is CASSGTGGSGNTIYF. The CDR3 nucleotides are TGCGCCAGCAGCGGAACAGGGGGCTCTGGAAACACCATATATTTT.

Many counts were recorded for this clonotype. V gene TRBV10-3 combines with J gene TRBJ1-4; 7 bases align to TRBD1. The CDR3 length is 12 residues. Germline V lookup: CDR1 ENHRY, CDR2 SYGVKD. Germline trimming cut 10 bases from V and 8 bases from J; bases unmatched to any gene: 7. This chain's CDR3 is CATRQGTEKLFF. The CDR3 bases are TGTGCCACGCGACAGGGTACCGAAAAACTGTTTTTT.

At least ten counts were recorded for this clonotype. The chain uses TRBV3-1 and TRBJ1-2; D remains ambiguous. This CDR3 spans 13 amino acids. Trimming pared 2 bases from V and 6 bases from J, leaving 10 bases between. From germline, CDR1 is LGHDT and CDR2 YNNKEL (reference sequence). The CDR3 reads CASSQTAANGYTF. CDR3 DNA sequence: TGTGCCAGCAGCCAAACGGCAGCTAATGGCTACACCTTC. Variable domain in full (rest from reference TRBV3-1 and TRBJ1-2): DTAVSQTPKYLVTQMGNDKSIKCEQNLGHDTMYWYKQDSKKFLKIMFSYNNKELIINETVPNRFSPKSPDKAHLNLHINSLELGDSAVYFCASSQTAANGYTFGSGTRLTVV.

This clonotype was detected a few times. CDR3 bases: TGTGCCAGCAGCCAAGAGGGAGCCTCGGGGCAGCCCCAGCATTTT. This encodes CASSQEGASGQPQHF. V gene TRBV4-2 combines with J gene TRBJ1-5; D ambiguous. The CDR3 loop spans 15 amino acids. V was pared by 0 bases and J by 7 bases, with 13 bases between. The germline gives CDR1 LGHNA, CDR2 YNFKEQ.

The chain is built from TRBV7-8 and TRBJ2-1, with D possibly matching TRBD2 (7 bases). V gave up 3 bases and J gave up 10 bases, with 13 bases separating them. Germline V lookup: CDR1 SGHVS, CDR2 FQNEAQ. The CDR3 has 13 residues. CDR3 DNA sequence: TGTGCCAGCAGCTTGACTGGGAGGGGGGAGCAGTTCTTC. Translated, it gives CASSLTGRGEQFF.

The chain combines TRBV4-2 with TRBJ2-7; no clear D. From germline, CDR1 is LGHNA and CDR2 YNFKEQ. The CDR3 length is 13 residues. V lost 0 bases and J 1 base, leaving 4 bases between the germline ends. CDR3 amino acids: CASSQDRSYEQYF. The CDR3 coding sequence is TGTGCCAGCAGCCAAGATCGGTCCTACGAGCAGTACTTC.

Many counts were recorded for this clonotype. This chain's CDR3 is CSARDPRTDTQYF. The CDR3 DNA reads as TGCAGTGCTAGAGATCCGCGCACAGATACGCAGTATTTT. The genes are TRBV20-1 and TRBJ2-3; D uncertain. The CDR3 loop spans 13 amino acids. V gave up 0 bases and J gave up 1 base, with 5 bases separating them. Germline CDR1 DFQATT, CDR2 SNEGSKA (reference sequence).

The V gene is TRBV5-6, the J gene TRBJ2-2, with D unclear. The CDR3 consists of 11 residues. Germline V gene lookup returns CDR1 SGHDT and CDR2 YYEEEE. The V and J ends lost 2 bases and 11 bases respectively, with 7 bases between them. As DNA, the CDR3 is TGTGCCAGCAGCTTAACCGATGAGCTGTTTTTT. Translating gives CASSLTDELFF.